This TCR beta chain was recorded in a study of cytomegalovirus exposure and HLA in healthy donors. PCR used 60 Vbeta primers and 13 Jbeta primers. Clones were read by immunoSEQ multiplex PCR, and TCRdb kept only the in-frame ones, dropping some. This sample's clone table lists roughly 120,000 clones. Germline V lookup: CDR1 GTSNPN, CDR2 SVGIG (reference sequence). Germline trimming cut 0 bases from V and 0 bases from J; bases unmatched to any gene: 3. This CDR3 is built from 16 residues. Sequencing was done on a sample of PBMCs. The V gene is TRBV30, the J gene TRBJ2-5; 11 nucleotides line up with TRBD2. This receptor was identified in a man aged 30-40 years in good health and CMV-seronegative. In DNA, the CDR3 is TGTGCCTGGAGTGTCCCGACTAGCGGGGACCAAGAGACCCAGTACTTC. Its translation is CAWSVPTSGDQETQYF.